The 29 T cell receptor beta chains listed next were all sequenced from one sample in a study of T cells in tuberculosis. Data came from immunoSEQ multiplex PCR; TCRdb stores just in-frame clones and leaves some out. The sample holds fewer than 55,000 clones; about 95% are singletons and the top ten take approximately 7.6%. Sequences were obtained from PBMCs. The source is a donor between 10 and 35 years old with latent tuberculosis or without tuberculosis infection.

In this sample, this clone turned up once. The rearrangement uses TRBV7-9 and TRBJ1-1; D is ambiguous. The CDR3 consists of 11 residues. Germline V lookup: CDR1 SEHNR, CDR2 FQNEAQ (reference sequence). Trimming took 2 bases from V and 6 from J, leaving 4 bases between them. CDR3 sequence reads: CASSLRAEAFF. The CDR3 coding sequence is TGTGCCAGCAGCTTACGGGCTGAAGCTTTCTTT.

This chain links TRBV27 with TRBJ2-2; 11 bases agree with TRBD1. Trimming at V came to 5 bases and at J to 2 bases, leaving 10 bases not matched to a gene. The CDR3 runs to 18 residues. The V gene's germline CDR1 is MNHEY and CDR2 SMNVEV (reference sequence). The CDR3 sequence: CASSQLWTGGFNTGELFF. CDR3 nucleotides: TGTGCCAGCAGTCAACTTTGGACAGGGGGCTTCAACACCGGGGAGCTGTTTTTT.

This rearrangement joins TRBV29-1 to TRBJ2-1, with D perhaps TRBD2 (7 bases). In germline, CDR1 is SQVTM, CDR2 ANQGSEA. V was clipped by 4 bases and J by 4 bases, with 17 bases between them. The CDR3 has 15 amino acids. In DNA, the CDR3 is TGCAGCGTTGTGAGAGTCGGGGGGCCATACAATGAGCAGTTCTTC. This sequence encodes CSVVRVGGPYNEQFF.

The CDR3 sequence is CSVEDRGAGNTIYF. The CDR3, as DNA: TGCAGCGTTGAAGATAGGGGTGCTGGAAACACCATATATTTT. J is TRBJ1-3 and V is TRBV29-1, with a tentative D call TRBD1 (5 bases). The CDR3 covers 14 residues. The germline V and J ends were trimmed by 0 bases and 2 bases, with 8 bases remaining between them. CDR1 and CDR2 from the germline V gene are SQVTM and ANQGSEA. The full variable domain, in which reference TRBV29-1 and TRBJ1-3 provide the parts outside the CDR3, is SAVISQKPSRDICQRGTSLTIQCQVDSQVTMMFWYRQQPGQSLTLIATANQGSEATYESGFVIDKFPISRPNLTFSTLTVSNMSPEDSSIYLCSVEDRGAGNTIYFGEGSWLTVV.

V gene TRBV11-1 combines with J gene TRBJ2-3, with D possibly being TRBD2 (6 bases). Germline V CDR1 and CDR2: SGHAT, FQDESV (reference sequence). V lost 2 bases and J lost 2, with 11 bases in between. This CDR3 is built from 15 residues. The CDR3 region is CASSLFRDSTDTQYF. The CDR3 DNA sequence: TGTGCCAGCAGCTTATTCAGGGACTCCACAGATACGCAGTATTTT.

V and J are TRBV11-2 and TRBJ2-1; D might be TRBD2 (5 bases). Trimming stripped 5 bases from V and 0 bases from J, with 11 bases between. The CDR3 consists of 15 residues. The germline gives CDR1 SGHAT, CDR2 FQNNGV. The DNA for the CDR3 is TGTGCCAGCAGCCTCGAGGGATTCTCCTACAATGAGCAGTTCTTC. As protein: CASSLEGFSYNEQFF.

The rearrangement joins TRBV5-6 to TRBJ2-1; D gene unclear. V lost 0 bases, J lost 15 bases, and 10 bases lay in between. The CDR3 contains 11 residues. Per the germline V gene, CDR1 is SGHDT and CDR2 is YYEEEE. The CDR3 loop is CASSLGLELFF. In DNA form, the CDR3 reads TGTGCCAGCAGCTTGGGTCTAGAACTGTTCTTC.

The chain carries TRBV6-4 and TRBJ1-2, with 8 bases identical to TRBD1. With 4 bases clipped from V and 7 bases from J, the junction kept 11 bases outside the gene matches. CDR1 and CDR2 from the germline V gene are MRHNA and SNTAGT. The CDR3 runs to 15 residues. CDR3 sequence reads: CASSARTGQGSGYTF. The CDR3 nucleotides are TGTGCCAGCAGTGCCAGGACAGGGCAGGGGTCTGGCTACACCTTC.

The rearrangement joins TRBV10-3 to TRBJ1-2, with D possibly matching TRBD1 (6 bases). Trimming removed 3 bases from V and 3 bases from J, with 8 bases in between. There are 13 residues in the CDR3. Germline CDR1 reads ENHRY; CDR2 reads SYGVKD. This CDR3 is CAISDSGDYGYTF. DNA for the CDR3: TGTGCCATCAGTGATTCAGGGGACTATGGCTACACCTTC.

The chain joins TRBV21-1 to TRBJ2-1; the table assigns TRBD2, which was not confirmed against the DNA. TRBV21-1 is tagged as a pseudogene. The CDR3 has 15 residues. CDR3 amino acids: CVAGGLSVVYNEQFF. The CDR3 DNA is TGTGTAGCGGGAGGGCTTTCTGTTGTCTACAATGAGCAGTTCTTC.

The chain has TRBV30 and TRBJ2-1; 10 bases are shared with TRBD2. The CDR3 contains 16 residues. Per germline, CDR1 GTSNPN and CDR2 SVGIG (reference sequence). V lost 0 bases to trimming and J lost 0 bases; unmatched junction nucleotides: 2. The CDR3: CAWSVSGRASYNEQFF. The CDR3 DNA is TGTGCCTGGAGTGTGAGCGGGAGGGCCTCCTACAATGAGCAGTTCTTC. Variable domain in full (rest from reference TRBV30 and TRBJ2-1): SQTIHQWPATLVQPVGSPLSLECTVEGTSNPNLYWYRQAAGRGLQLLFYSVGIGQISSEVPQNLSASRPQDRQFILSSKKLLLSDSGFYLCAWSVSGRASYNEQFFGPGTRLTVL.

The CDR3 sequence is CASSLLGQGGQPQHF. The CDR3 nucleotides read TGTGCCAGCAGCTTATTGGGGCAGGGAGGTCAGCCCCAGCATTTT. The chain uses TRBV7-2 and TRBJ1-5; weak D call: TRBD1 (5 bases). CDR3 size: 15 residues. Germline V gene data show CDR1 as SGHTA and CDR2 as FQGNSA. V was trimmed by 2 bases and J by 6 bases, leaving 14 bases between them.

The CDR3 sequence is CASSSYSHGRANSGNTIYF. DNA of the CDR3: TGTGCCAGCAGCTCCTACAGTCACGGGCGGGCCAACTCTGGAAACACCATATATTTT. The V call is TRBV5-6, the J call TRBJ1-3; D uncertain. Germline V CDR1 and CDR2: SGHDT, YYEEEE. This CDR3 spans 19 amino acids. Trimming left V 3 bases short and J 0 bases short, with 22 bases between.

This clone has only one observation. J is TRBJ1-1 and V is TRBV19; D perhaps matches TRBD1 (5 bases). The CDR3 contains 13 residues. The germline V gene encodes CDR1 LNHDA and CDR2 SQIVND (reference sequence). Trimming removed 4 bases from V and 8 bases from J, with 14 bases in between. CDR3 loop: CASSRRFGQEAFF. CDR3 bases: TGTGCCAGTAGTAGAAGATTCGGACAAGAAGCTTTCTTT. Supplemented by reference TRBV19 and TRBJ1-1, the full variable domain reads DGGITQSPKYLFRKEGQNVTLSCEQNLNHDAMYWYRQDPGQGLRLIYYSQIVNDFQKGDIAEGYSVSREKKESFPLTVTSAQKNPTAFYLCASSRRFGQEAFFGQGTRLTVV.

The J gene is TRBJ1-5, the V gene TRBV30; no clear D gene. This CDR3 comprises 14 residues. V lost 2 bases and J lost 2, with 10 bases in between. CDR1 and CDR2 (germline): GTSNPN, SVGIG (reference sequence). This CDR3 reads CAWSLRQGNQPQHF. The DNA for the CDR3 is TGTGCCTGGAGTCTAAGGCAGGGCAATCAGCCCCAGCATTTT.

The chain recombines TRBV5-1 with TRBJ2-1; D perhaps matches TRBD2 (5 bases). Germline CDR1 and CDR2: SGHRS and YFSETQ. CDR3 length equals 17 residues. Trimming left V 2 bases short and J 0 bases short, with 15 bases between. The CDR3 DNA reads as TGCGCCAGCAGCTTCCTCCGGGGATCAAGCTCCTACAATGAGCAGTTCTTC. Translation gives CASSFLRGSSSYNEQFF.

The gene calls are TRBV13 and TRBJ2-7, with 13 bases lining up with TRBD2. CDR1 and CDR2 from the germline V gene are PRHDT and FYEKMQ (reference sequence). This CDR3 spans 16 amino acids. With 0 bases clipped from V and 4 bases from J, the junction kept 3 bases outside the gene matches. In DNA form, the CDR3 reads TGTGCCAGCAGCTTAGGCCGGACTAGCGGGAGTTACGAGCAGTACTTC. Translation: CASSLGRTSGSYEQYF.

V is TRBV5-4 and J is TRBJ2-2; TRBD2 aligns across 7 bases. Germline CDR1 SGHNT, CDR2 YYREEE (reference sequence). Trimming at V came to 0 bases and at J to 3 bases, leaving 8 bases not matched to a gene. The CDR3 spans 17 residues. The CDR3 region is CASSLDPGGRDTGELFF. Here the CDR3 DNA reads TGTGCCAGCAGCTTGGACCCTGGCGGGAGAGACACCGGGGAGCTGTTTTTT.

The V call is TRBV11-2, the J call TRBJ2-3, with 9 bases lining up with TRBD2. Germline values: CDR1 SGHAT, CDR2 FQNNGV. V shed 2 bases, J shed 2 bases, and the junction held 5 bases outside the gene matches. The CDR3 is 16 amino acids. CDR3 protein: CASSLSLAGPTDTQYF. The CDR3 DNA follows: TGTGCCAGCAGCTTAAGCCTAGCGGGACCCACAGATACGCAGTATTTT. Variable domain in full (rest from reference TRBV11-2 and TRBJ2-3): EAGVAQSPRYKIIEKRQSVAFWCNPISGHATLYWYQQILGQGPKLLIQFQNNGVVDDSQLPKDRFSAERLKGVDSTLKIQPAKLEDSAVYLCASSLSLAGPTDTQYFGPGTRLTVL.

This chain's CDR3 is CASSLAIGTSVPRQNTGELFF. The DNA for the CDR3 is TGTGCCAGCAGCTTAGCTATCGGGACTAGCGTCCCCCGGCAGAACACCGGGGAGCTGTTTTTT. The chain recombines TRBV7-2 with TRBJ2-2, with 10 nucleotides matching TRBD2. Germline values: CDR1 SGHTA, CDR2 FQGNSA. The CDR3 is 21 amino acids. V shed 0 bases, J shed 1 base, and the junction held 14 bases outside the gene matches.

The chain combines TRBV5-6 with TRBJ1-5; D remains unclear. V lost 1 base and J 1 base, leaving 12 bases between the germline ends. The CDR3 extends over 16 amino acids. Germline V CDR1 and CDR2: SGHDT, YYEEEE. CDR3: CASSLFPAQSNQPQHF. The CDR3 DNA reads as TGTGCCAGCAGCTTGTTTCCCGCACAGAGCAATCAGCCCCAGCATTTT.

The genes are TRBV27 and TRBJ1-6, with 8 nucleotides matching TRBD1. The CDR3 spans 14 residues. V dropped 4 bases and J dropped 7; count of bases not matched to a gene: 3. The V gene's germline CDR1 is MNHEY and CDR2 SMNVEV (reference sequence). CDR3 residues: CASSSQGANSPLHF. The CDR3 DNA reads TGTGCCAGCAGTTCCCAGGGGGCGAATTCACCCCTCCACTTT.

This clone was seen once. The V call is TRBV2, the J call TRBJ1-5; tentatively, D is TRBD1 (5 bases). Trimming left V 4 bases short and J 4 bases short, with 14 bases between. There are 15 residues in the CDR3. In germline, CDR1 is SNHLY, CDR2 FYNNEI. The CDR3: CASSGVQVGNQPQHF. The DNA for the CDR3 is TGTGCCAGCAGTGGGGTACAGGTCGGTAATCAGCCCCAGCATTTT. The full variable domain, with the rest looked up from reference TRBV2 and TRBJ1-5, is EPEVTQTPSHQVTQMGQEVILRCVPISNHLYFYWYRQILGQKVEFLVSFYNNEISEKSEIFDDQFSVERPDGSNFTLKIRSTKLEDSAMYFCASSGVQVGNQPQHFGDGTRLSIL.

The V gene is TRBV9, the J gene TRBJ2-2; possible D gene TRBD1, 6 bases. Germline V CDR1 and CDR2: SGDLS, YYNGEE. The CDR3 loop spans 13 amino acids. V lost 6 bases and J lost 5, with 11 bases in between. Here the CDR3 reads CASNRQETGELFF. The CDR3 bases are TGTGCCAGCAACAGACAGGAGACCGGGGAGCTGTTTTTT.

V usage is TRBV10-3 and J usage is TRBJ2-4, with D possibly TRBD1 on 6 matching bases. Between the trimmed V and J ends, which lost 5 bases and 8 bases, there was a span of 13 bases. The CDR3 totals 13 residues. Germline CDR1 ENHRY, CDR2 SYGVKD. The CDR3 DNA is TGTGCCATCAGTCCGACAGGTGGGGACATTCAGTACTTC. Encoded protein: CAISPTGGDIQYF.

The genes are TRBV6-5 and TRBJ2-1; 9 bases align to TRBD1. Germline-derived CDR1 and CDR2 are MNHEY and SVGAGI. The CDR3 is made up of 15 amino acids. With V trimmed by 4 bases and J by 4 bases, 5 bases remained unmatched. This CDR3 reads CASSSGQGKYNEQFF. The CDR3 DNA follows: TGTGCCAGCAGTTCCGGACAGGGGAAATACAATGAGCAGTTCTTC.

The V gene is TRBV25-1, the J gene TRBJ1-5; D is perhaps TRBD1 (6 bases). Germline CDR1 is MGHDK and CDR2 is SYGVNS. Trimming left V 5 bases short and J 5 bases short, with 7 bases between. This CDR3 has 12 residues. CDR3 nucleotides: TGTGCCAGCAGTAGACAGGATCAGCCCCAGCATTTT. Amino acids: CASSRQDQPQHF.

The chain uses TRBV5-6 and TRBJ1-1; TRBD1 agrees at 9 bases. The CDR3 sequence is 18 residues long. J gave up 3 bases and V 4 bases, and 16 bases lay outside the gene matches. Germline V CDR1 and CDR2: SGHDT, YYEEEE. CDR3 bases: TGTGCCAGCAGCGTTTCCGGGACAGGGAATATACTGTACACTGAAGCTTTCTTT. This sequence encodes CASSVSGTGNILYTEAFF. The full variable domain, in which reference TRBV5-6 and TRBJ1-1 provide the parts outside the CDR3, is DAGVTQSPTHLIKTRGQQVTLRCSPKSGHDTVSWYQQALGQGPQFIFQYYEEEERQRGNFPDRFSGHQFPNYSSELNVNALLLGDSALYLCASSVSGTGNILYTEAFFGQGTRLTVV.

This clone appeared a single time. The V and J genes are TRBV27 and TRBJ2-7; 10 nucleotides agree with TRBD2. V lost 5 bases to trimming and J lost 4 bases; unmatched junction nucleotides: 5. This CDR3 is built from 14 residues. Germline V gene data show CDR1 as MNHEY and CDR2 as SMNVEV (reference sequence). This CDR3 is CASSPTSGNYEQYF. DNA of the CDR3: TGTGCCAGCAGTCCCACTAGCGGGAATTACGAGCAGTACTTC.